Each of the 3 T cell receptor beta chains below was sequenced from the same sample in a study of shared clonotypes between healthy human individuals. Assay used: immunoSEQ multiplex PCR; TCRdb lists only in-frame clones, some missing. In the table there are about 490,000 clones, about three quarters of which are singletons. The sequencing input was PBMCs. The receptors stem from a woman aged 40 to 55 in good health. Some clones in this sample may be carry-over from other donors' samples.

This clone was seen once. The rearrangement uses TRBV6-1 and TRBJ2-7; TRBD1 matches 11 bases. Trimming at V came to 7 bases and at J to 3 bases, leaving 8 bases not matched to a gene. Germline V gene lookup returns CDR1 MNHNS and CDR2 SASEGT. The CDR3 is 15 residues long. Here the CDR3 reads CASTPTGTGGYEQYF. CDR3 DNA: TGTGCCAGCACTCCAACCGGGACAGGGGGCTACGAGCAGTACTTC.

The genes are TRBV10-2 and TRBJ2-7; tentatively, D is TRBD2 (5 bases). The CDR3 has 14 residues. CDR1 is WSHSY, CDR2 SAAADI, per germline. The V end was cut by 6 bases, the J end by 3 bases, with 15 bases between. CDR3 residues: CASSSGSQVYEQYF. The CDR3 DNA follows: TGCGCCAGCAGCAGCGGTTCCCAGGTCTACGAGCAGTACTTC.

As to this clone: A far larger clone is a single base away, which makes a read error likely. The rearrangement joins TRBV29-1 to TRBJ2-4, with TRBD1 matching over 7 bases. Germline values: CDR1 SQVTM, CDR2 ANQGSEA. The CDR3 has 12 residues. With V trimmed by 1 base and J by 9 bases, 3 bases remained unmatched. In DNA form, the CDR3 reads TGCAGCGTTGAAGGGGACAGAAGCATTCAGTACTTC. Amino acids: CSVEGDRSIQYF.